The 11 T cell receptor beta chains given below trace back to one sample, sequenced in a study of T cell responses to AZD1222 COVID-19 vaccine. The data were produced by immunoSEQ multiplex PCR, yet TCRdb's version contains in-frame clones alone and is incomplete. The table includes roughly 130,000 clones, about 93% detected once. The sequences come from peripheral blood, collected 28 days after the second AZD1222 dose. These receptors came from an adult who received the AZD1222 COVID-19 vaccine.

The rearrangement joins TRBV29-1 to TRBJ2-1; maybe TRBD1 (5 bases). Per the germline V gene, CDR1 is SQVTM and CDR2 is ANQGSEA. V lost 6 bases and J lost 9, with 18 bases in between. There are 13 residues in the CDR3. The CDR3 loop is CSVLFGPGPEQFF. The CDR3 DNA reads as TGCAGCGTCCTATTTGGTCCAGGGCCTGAGCAGTTCTTC.

The chain employs TRBV29-1 and TRBJ2-1, with D possibly being TRBD2 (6 bases). Germline assignment: CDR1 SQVTM and CDR2 ANQGSEA. This CDR3 is 14 amino acids long. Trimming removed 7 bases from V and 3 bases from J, with 16 bases in between. Here the CDR3 reads CSASGLRHYNEQFF. CDR3 nucleotide sequence: TGCAGCGCCTCGGGACTCCGACACTACAATGAGCAGTTCTTC.

This chain uses TRBV2 with TRBJ1-2; D ambiguous. The V gene lost 5 bases and the J gene lost 0 bases, with 10 bases spanning the gap. CDR3 length: 14 residues. CDR1 and CDR2 from the germline V gene are SNHLY and FYNNEI. The CDR3 coding sequence is TGTGCCAGCAGTCCCAGAGAAACTAACTATGGCTACACCTTC. Protein product: CASSPRETNYGYTF. Based on the CDR3 plus reference TRBV2 and TRBJ1-2, the full variable domain is EPEVTQTPSHQVTQMGQEVILRCVPISNHLYFYWYRQILGQKVEFLVSFYNNEISEKSEIFDDQFSVERPDGSNFTLKIRSTKLEDSAMYFCASSPRETNYGYTFGSGTRLTVV.

This chain connects TRBV18 to TRBJ1-6; D remains ambiguous. Germline lookup yields CDR1 KGHSH and CDR2 LQKENI. The CDR3 length is 15 residues. Trimming removed 2 bases from V and 7 bases from J, with 12 bases in between. The CDR3 coding sequence is TGTGCCAGCTCACCATCCGCTTCGTCCAATTCACCCCTCCACTTT. Protein sequence: CASSPSASSNSPLHF.

This sequence joins TRBV9 and TRBJ2-7, with no clear D. The CDR3 contains 13 residues. Germline assignment: CDR1 SGDLS and CDR2 YYNGEE. Trimming stripped 0 bases from V and 3 bases from J, with 7 bases between. The DNA of the CDR3 is TGTGCCAGCAGCGTAGCCCCTCTCTACGAGCAGTACTTC. Residues: CASSVAPLYEQYF. The full variable domain, completed using reference TRBV9 and TRBJ2-7, is DSGVTQTPKHLITATGQRVTLRCSPRSGDLSVYWYQQSLDQGLQFLIQYYNGEERAKGNILERFSAQQFPDLHSELNLSSLELGDSALYFCASSVAPLYEQYFGPGTRLTVT.

The rearrangement uses TRBV12-3 or TRBV12-4 and TRBJ1-1; D not certain. V was clipped by 6 bases and J by 5 bases, with 10 bases between them. The CDR3 sequence is 12 residues long. In DNA, the CDR3 is TGTGCCAGCAGACCCGGAGGGACTGAAGCTTTCTTT. This translates into CASRPGGTEAFF.

This sequence joins TRBV7-3 and TRBJ2-7; D possibly uses TRBD1 or TRBD2 (5 bases each). The V and J ends lost 2 bases and 1 base respectively, with 18 bases between them. Germline values: CDR1 SGHTA, CDR2 FQGTGA. The CDR3 is made up of 17 amino acids. The chain's CDR3 is CASSLAMRQGPSYEQYF. For the CDR3, the DNA is TGTGCCAGCAGCTTAGCCATGAGGCAGGGACCGTCCTACGAGCAGTACTTC.

The V and J genes are TRBV5-4 and TRBJ2-3; 8 bases match TRBD2. The V gene end was trimmed by 5 bases and the J gene end by 4 bases; junction bases not matched to a gene: 21. The CDR3 is 19 amino acids. Germline CDR1 reads SGHNT; CDR2 reads YYREEE (reference sequence). The CDR3 bases are TGTGCCAGCAGGCGTGTCCCCAAGCTGAGCGGGAGAACGTCAGATACGCAGTATTTT. Protein: CASRRVPKLSGRTSDTQYF.

This clone was counted once. This chain uses TRBV29-1 with TRBJ2-7, with 7 bases lining up with TRBD1. The V gene's germline CDR1 is SQVTM and CDR2 ANQGSEA. The CDR3 sequence is 13 residues long. V lost 3 bases and J lost 5; bases outside the gene matches: 7. Written as DNA, the CDR3 is TGCAGCGTTGATAGGACAGGTGGGCACGAGCAGTACTTC. Its protein is CSVDRTGGHEQYF.

The chain has TRBV28 and TRBJ2-6; D assignment may be TRBD1 or TRBD2 (5 bases each). Germline CDR1 is MDHEN and CDR2 is SYDVKM. This CDR3 has 20 residues. V was shortened by 6 bases and J by 4 bases, with 28 bases between the two germline ends. The CDR3 DNA follows: TGTGCCAGCAGACATTGGGGGTTGGCAGGGACCCCGATGGGGGCCAACGTCCTGACTTTC. The encoded protein is CASRHWGLAGTPMGANVLTF.

The chain uses TRBV9 and TRBJ2-1; tentative D call: TRBD2 (6 bases). Trimming stripped 3 bases from V and 4 bases from J, with 14 bases between. The length of the CDR3 is 15 residues. Germline values: CDR1 SGDLS, CDR2 YYNGEE. Here the CDR3 reads CASSGRGTIYNEQFF. The CDR3 DNA follows: TGTGCCAGCAGCGGGCGGGGTACCATTTACAATGAGCAGTTCTTC. Filled out from reference TRBV9 and TRBJ2-1, the complete variable domain reads DSGVTQTPKHLITATGQRVTLRCSPRSGDLSVYWYQQSLDQGLQFLIQYYNGEERAKGNILERFSAQQFPDLHSELNLSSLELGDSALYFCASSGRGTIYNEQFFGPGTRLTVL.